Below are 21 T cell receptor beta chains sequenced from a single sample in a study of identical twins listed by TCRdb under 2016. Receptor amplification or capture employed 5' RACE. Reads for this sample came from an Illumina HiSeq 2000. The raw public reads went through TCRdb reprocessing: fastp at Q25, MiXCR clone calling, in-frame beta chains kept. CDR3 protein sequences are deduplicated, and each keeps its most common genes and DNA. This sample gives some 500,000 distinct CDR3 sequences in total; roughly 9.5% of them show up just once. Roughly 3% of the sample is held by the ten biggest clonotypes. The same data also went into a second study, on yellow fever vaccine responses in identical twins.

Sequenced input: PBMCs. The receptors shown here come from a woman in her late teens or twenties in good health.

The CDR3 sequence is CASSSGTGVVEQFF. The CDR3 DNA is TGTGCCAGCAGCTCCGGGACAGGGGTGGTTGAGCAGTTCTTC. The chain is built from TRBV7-9 and TRBJ2-1; TRBD1 agrees at 10 bases. The CDR3 sequence is 14 residues long. V dropped 4 bases and J dropped 9; count of bases not matched to a gene: 6. Germline V gene sequence: CDR1 SEHNR, CDR2 FQNEAQ (reference sequence).

In this sample, this clonotype turned up a few times. The chain is built from TRBV4-2 and TRBJ2-3, with D possibly matching TRBD2 (5 bases). The V end lost 2 bases, the J end lost 3 bases, and 12 bases lay between the germline ends. Germline-derived CDR1 and CDR2 are LGHNA and YNFKEQ. The CDR3 runs to 15 residues. CDR3 DNA: TGTGCCAGCAGCCAATACCCACTAGGGACAGATACGCAGTATTTT. This translates into CASSQYPLGTDTQYF.

This clonotype was seen more than once but under ten times. The J gene is TRBJ1-1, the V gene TRBV20-1; D is unresolved. The CDR3 is 13 amino acids. CDR1 and CDR2 from the germline V gene are DFQATT and SNEGSKA (reference sequence). Trimming took 2 bases from V and 3 from J, leaving 10 bases between them. CDR3 in DNA: TGCAGTGCTAGAAAGGAGGTGGACACTGAAGCTTTCTTT. Its translation: CSARKEVDTEAFF.

This clonotype was observed a handful of times. V usage is TRBV3-1 and J usage is TRBJ2-1, with TRBD2 matching 8 bases. The CDR3 spans 16 residues. Unmatched junction bases numbered 11, after V lost 3 bases and J lost 7 bases. Per the germline V gene, CDR1 is LGHDT and CDR2 is YNNKEL (reference sequence). The CDR3 region is CASSHRSGTRNNEQFF. The CDR3 DNA reads as TGTGCCAGCAGCCACAGATCCGGGACTAGGAATAATGAGCAGTTCTTC.

This clonotype was counted many times. This chain uses TRBV24-1 with TRBJ2-1; no reliable D call. The V and J ends lost 3 bases and 9 bases respectively, with 20 bases between them. CDR1 KGHDR and CDR2 SFDVKD come from the germline V gene. The CDR3 sequence is 16 residues long. The CDR3 DNA is TGTGCCACCAGTGATATTGACCGAGGTAACCTGGGTGAGCAGTTCTTC. Encoded protein: CATSDIDRGNLGEQFF.

This clonotype was observed many times. The chain carries TRBV12-5 and TRBJ2-1, with a weak D call TRBD2 (6 bases). V dropped 4 bases and J dropped 2 bases, with 9 bases sitting between them. The germline V gene has CDR1 LGHNT and CDR2 FRNRAP. The CDR3 is made up of 14 amino acids. The CDR3 sequence is CASGSGGTYNEQFF. CDR3 DNA sequence: TGTGCTAGTGGTTCCGGAGGGACCTACAATGAGCAGTTCTTC.

The chain recombines TRBV7-2 with TRBJ2-3, with D maybe TRBD1 (6 bases). The V end lost 2 bases, the J end lost 4 bases, and 10 bases lay between the germline ends. Germline loops: CDR1 SGHTA, CDR2 FQGNSA. This CDR3 contains 14 residues. CDR3: CASSLPGQPDTQYF. In DNA form, the CDR3 reads TGTGCCAGCAGCTTACCAGGACAGCCAGATACGCAGTATTTT.

This clonotype was observed a handful of times. The chain carries TRBV20-1 and TRBJ2-1, with 14 nucleotides matching TRBD2. The J segment lost 0 bases and the V segment lost 2 bases, leaving 9 bases of the junction unmatched. The CDR3 is 19 residues long. Germline CDR1 reads DFQATT; CDR2 reads SNEGSKA (reference sequence). CDR3 sequence: CSARFPGLAGDYSYNEQFF. The DNA of the CDR3 is TGCAGTGCTAGATTTCCGGGACTAGCGGGAGACTACTCCTACAATGAGCAGTTCTTC.

The chain joins TRBV19 to TRBJ2-7; 8 positions match TRBD2. V shed 4 bases and J 2 bases; nucleotides not matched to a gene: 10. This CDR3 is built from 16 residues. The germline gives CDR1 LNHDA, CDR2 SQIVND (reference sequence). CDR3 coding DNA: TGTGCCAGTAGTACACGTTTGACCGGGGGGGCCTACGAGCAGTACTTC. As protein: CASSTRLTGGAYEQYF.

This sequence joins TRBV11-3 and TRBJ1-1; D is unresolved. Germline-derived CDR1 and CDR2 are SGHNT and YENEEA. Between the trimmed V and J ends, which lost 2 bases and 4 bases, there was a span of 20 bases. The CDR3 runs 17 residues. The CDR3: CASSLSALGSGGTEAFF. DNA of the CDR3: TGTGCCAGCAGCTTAAGCGCTCTTGGTTCCGGCGGCACTGAAGCTTTCTTT.

This clonotype was recorded many times. This chain connects TRBV25-1 to TRBJ2-2, with TRBD2 matching over 16 bases. CDR3 length equals 18 residues. The germline gives CDR1 MGHDK, CDR2 SYGVNS. V trimming: 1 base; J trimming: 5 bases; junction bases outside the gene matches: 4. The CDR3 nucleotides are TGTGCCAGCAGTGAATTGGGACTAGCGGGGGGGCGAACCGGGGAGCTGTTTTTT. Its translation is CASSELGLAGGRTGELFF.

This clonotype has a count of ten or more. The genes are TRBV12-3 or TRBV12-4 and TRBJ1-1; D gene unclear. This CDR3 comprises 13 residues. The ends were cut back, 3 bases at V and 12 bases at J, with 17 bases in the middle. The CDR3 coding sequence is TGTGCCAGCAGTTTGGCGGGTCTGGGGAAAACTTTCTTT. It yields the protein CASSLAGLGKTFF.

As concerns this clonotype: This sequence may be a read error, since a much larger clone differs from it by one base. This rearrangement joins TRBV3-1 to TRBJ2-2; D is unclear. The V and J ends lost 4 bases and 7 bases respectively, with 7 bases between them. The CDR3 sequence is 12 residues long. Germline loops: CDR1 LGHDT, CDR2 YNNKEL (reference sequence). CDR3 region: CASSRGNGELFF. The CDR3 DNA sequence: TGTGCCAGCAGCCGTGGGAACGGGGAGCTGTTTTTT.

This clonotype came up a few times. J is TRBJ2-7 and V is TRBV15; no clear D gene. The CDR3 length is 15 residues. Germline CDR1 is LNHNV and CDR2 is YYDKDF (reference sequence). The V end was cut by 0 bases, the J end by 2 bases, with 11 bases between. The CDR3 coding sequence is TGTGCCACCAGCAGAGAGGGCAAAATGGCCTACGAGCAGTACTTC. Protein sequence: CATSREGKMAYEQYF.

This clonotype was detected ten times or more. The J gene is TRBJ2-3, the V gene TRBV4-1; unclear D gene. The germline V gene has CDR1 MGHRA and CDR2 YSYEKL. The CDR3 runs to 14 residues. Trimming took off 4 bases at V and 2 bases at J, with 10 bases between the two ends. The DNA for the CDR3 is TGCGCCAGCAGCCCGACCGGTAACACAGATACGCAGTATTTT. This sequence encodes CASSPTGNTDTQYF.

V gene TRBV13 combines with J gene TRBJ2-5; a possible D gene is TRBD1 (6 bases). V was cut by 4 bases and J by 0 bases, with 12 bases left in between. The CDR3 extends over 15 amino acids. Germline values: CDR1 PRHDT, CDR2 FYEKMQ (reference sequence). The CDR3 DNA reads TGTGCCAGCAGCTCCCGGGACATCCACCAAGAGACCCAGTACTTC. Translating gives CASSSRDIHQETQYF. Full variable domain (missing parts from reference TRBV13 and TRBJ2-5): AAGVIQSPRHLIKEKRETATLKCYPIPRHDTVYWYQQGPGQDPQFLISFYEKMQSDKGSIPDRFSAQQFSDYHSELNMSSLELGDSALYFCASSSRDIHQETQYFGPGTRLLVL.

The chain uses TRBV20-1 and TRBJ2-2; TRBD1 might be the D (5 bases). The V end lost 0 bases, the J end lost 5 bases, and 13 bases lay between the germline ends. Germline CDR1 and CDR2: DFQATT and SNEGSKA (reference sequence). The CDR3 covers 15 residues. The CDR3 DNA reads TGCAGTGCTAGAGATTTGCAGGGAATAACCGGGGAGCTGTTTTTT. Its translation is CSARDLQGITGELFF.

This clonotype has only a few counts. This chain connects TRBV6-2 or TRBV6-3 to TRBJ2-5; 8 nucleotides align to TRBD2. After removal of 6 bases from V and 2 bases from J, the junction contained 17 bases not matched to a gene. The CDR3 spans 18 residues. In germline, CDR1 is MNHEY, CDR2 SVGEGT. The CDR3 region has the DNA TGTGCCAGCAGCAGGGAAGTTCGGGCTAGCGGGCTGCAAGAGACCCAGTACTTC. It translates to CASSREVRASGLQETQYF.

This rearrangement joins TRBV5-5 to TRBJ2-1; the match to TRBD1 covers 8 bases. This CDR3 is built from 15 residues. In germline, CDR1 is SGHKS, CDR2 YYEKEE (reference sequence). The V segment lost 2 bases and the J segment 4 bases; nucleotides outside the gene matches: 5. The CDR3 spells CASSFQGASYNEQFF. Here the CDR3 DNA reads TGTGCCAGCAGCTTTCAGGGGGCTTCTTACAATGAGCAGTTCTTC.

V is TRBV12-3 or TRBV12-4 and J is TRBJ2-4; the D gene is possibly TRBD2 (5 bases). V was cut by 2 bases and J by 0 bases, with 20 bases left in between. This CDR3 is built from 19 residues. The CDR3 protein is CASSLIPGWGEKAKNIQYF. The CDR3 nucleotides read TGTGCCAGCAGTTTAATCCCGGGATGGGGTGAGAAAGCCAAAAACATTCAGTACTTC.

This clonotype was detected only a few times. The chain is built from TRBV5-1 and TRBJ2-3, with 8 positions matching TRBD1. The J segment lost 2 bases and the V segment lost 2 bases, leaving 7 bases of the junction unmatched. CDR3 length equals 16 residues. Per germline, CDR1 SGHRS and CDR2 YFSETQ. The CDR3 nucleotides are TGCGCCAGCAGCTTTACAGGGGGATCTTACACAGATACGCAGTATTTT. Translation gives CASSFTGGSYTDTQYF.